The 8 T cell receptor beta chains given below trace back to one sample, sequenced in a study of T-cell reconstitution after alpha-beta-depleted transplantation in children. The library targeted TCRbeta and was prepared with unique molecular identifiers. MiXCR was run by TCRdb on the PCR reads, yielding one entry per CDR3 protein. The profile covers about 100,000 distinct CDR3 sequences, with approximately 6.4% appearing a single time and 20% to 25% taken by the ten largest. The source material was PBMCs, mostly from graft donor cells, sampled 360 days after TCRalphabeta/CD19-depleted stem cell transplant. These receptors all stem from a male patient aged 2-15 years who had a stem cell transplant for acute lymphoblastic leukemia, so the T cells may come from the graft donor.

This clonotype has a count of ten or more. The chain uses TRBV25-1 and TRBJ2-7; no clear D. Germline V gene lookup returns CDR1 MGHDK and CDR2 SYGVNS. V lost 4 bases, J lost 2 bases, and 9 bases lay in between. CDR3 length: 13 amino acids. CDR3: CASSASLAYEQYF. In nucleotides, the CDR3 is TGTGCCAGCAGTGCTAGTTTAGCCTACGAGCAGTACTTC.

This chain links TRBV7-6 with TRBJ2-2, with D perhaps matching TRBD1 (5 bases). Trimming shortened V by 1 base and J by 8 bases, and 5 bases separated the two germline ends. The germline V gene encodes CDR1 SGHVS and CDR2 FNYEAQ. This CDR3 region has 12 residues. CDR3 region: CASSLGQGELFF. The CDR3, as DNA: TGTGCCAGCAGCTTAGGACAGGGGGAGCTGTTTTTT.

This clonotype has a count of ten or more. V is TRBV25-1 and J is TRBJ2-7; TRBD1 aligns across 10 bases. The CDR3 is made up of 14 amino acids. The V segment lost 8 bases and the J segment 3 bases; nucleotides outside the gene matches: 7. Per the germline V gene, CDR1 is MGHDK and CDR2 is SYGVNS. The CDR3 nucleotides read TGTGCCAGCTCCCGGGACAGGGGTCGCTACGAGCAGTACTTC. This sequence encodes CASSRDRGRYEQYF.

This sequence joins TRBV7-2 and TRBJ1-4; D may be TRBD1 (6 bases). The CDR3 contains 13 residues. V dropped 6 bases and J dropped 8 bases, with 13 bases sitting between them. Germline V gene sequence: CDR1 SGHTA, CDR2 FQGNSA. The CDR3: CASRDSRREKLFF. The CDR3 DNA reads as TGTGCCAGCAGGGACAGTCGCCGCGAAAAACTGTTTTTT.

Many counts were recorded for this clonotype. This sequence joins TRBV9 and TRBJ2-2; weak D call: TRBD1 (5 bases). The CDR3 spans 12 residues. V was trimmed by 5 bases and J by 5 bases, leaving 7 bases between them. CDR1 and CDR2 from the germline V gene are SGDLS and YYNGEE. The CDR3, as DNA: TGTGCCAGCAGGGGGCGAACCGGGGAGCTGTTTTTT. Translation gives CASRGRTGELFF.

The chain is built from TRBV29-1 and TRBJ2-2, with TRBD1 matching 7 bases. This CDR3 has 12 amino acids. Germline lookup yields CDR1 SQVTM and CDR2 ANQGSEA. The junction had 6 bases not matched to a gene; V was cut back by 6 bases and J by 8 bases. CDR3 in amino acids: CSVTGNLGELFF. The CDR3 DNA reads as TGCAGCGTGACAGGGAATCTAGGGGAGCTGTTTTTT.

This clonotype came up many times. This chain uses TRBV29-1 with TRBJ1-1; maybe TRBD1 (5 bases). V was pared by 3 bases and J by 5 bases, with 13 bases between. Germline CDR1 reads SQVTM; CDR2 reads ANQGSEA. The CDR3 length is 13 residues. For the CDR3, the DNA is TGCAGCGTTGACCGGGGCGGGGGGACTGAAGCTTTCTTT. Its protein is CSVDRGGGTEAFF.

The chain joins TRBV10-3 to TRBJ2-5; TRBD2 aligns across 13 bases. V was clipped by 5 bases and J by 2 bases; unmatched bases: 14. Germline CDR1 is ENHRY and CDR2 is SYGVKD. CDR3 length equals 19 residues. CDR3 region: CAISFPLAGGPRGQETQYF. The CDR3 region has the DNA TGTGCCATCAGTTTCCCACTAGCGGGGGGGCCAAGAGGGCAAGAGACCCAGTACTTC.